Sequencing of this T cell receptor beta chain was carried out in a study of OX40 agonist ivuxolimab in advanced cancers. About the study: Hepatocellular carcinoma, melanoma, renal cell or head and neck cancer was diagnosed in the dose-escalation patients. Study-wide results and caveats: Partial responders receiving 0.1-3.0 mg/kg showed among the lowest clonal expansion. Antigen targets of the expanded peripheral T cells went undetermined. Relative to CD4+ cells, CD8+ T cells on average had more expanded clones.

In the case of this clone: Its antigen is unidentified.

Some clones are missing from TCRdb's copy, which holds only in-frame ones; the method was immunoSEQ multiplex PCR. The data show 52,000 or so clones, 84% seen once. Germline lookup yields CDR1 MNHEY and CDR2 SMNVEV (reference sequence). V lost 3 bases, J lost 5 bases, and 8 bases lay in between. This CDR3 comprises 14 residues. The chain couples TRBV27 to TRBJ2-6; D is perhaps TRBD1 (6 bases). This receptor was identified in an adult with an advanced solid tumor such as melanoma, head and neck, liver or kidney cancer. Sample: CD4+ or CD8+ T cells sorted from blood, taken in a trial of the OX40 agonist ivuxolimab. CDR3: CASSLGARANVLTF. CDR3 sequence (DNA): TGTGCCAGCAGTTTGGGGGCGAGGGCCAACGTCCTGACTTTC.